This passage covers 24 T cell receptor beta chains from one sample sequenced in a study of cytomegalovirus exposure and HLA in healthy donors. The PCR had 60 Vbeta and 13 Jbeta primers. Sequenced by immunoSEQ multiplex PCR; TCRdb stores in-frame clones only, minus some. The data hold some 120,000 clones, with roughly two thirds observed a single time. Sequencing was carried out using PBMCs. The receptor source for this set is a man between 25 and 39 years old in good health and CMV-seropositive.

This clone was detected only once. The J gene is TRBJ1-5, the V gene TRBV6-6; 7 bases line up with TRBD1. The length of the CDR3 is 14 residues. Germline CDR1 MNHNY, CDR2 SVGAGI (reference sequence). The trim removed 6 bases at V and 5 bases at J, leaving 7 bases unmatched. CDR3 DNA: TGTGCCAGCAGATACGGGACAGCCCATCAGCCCCAGCATTTT. Protein product: CASRYGTAHQPQHF.

This clone was counted only a few times. The gene calls are TRBV5-8 and TRBJ2-7; maybe TRBD2 (6 bases). Germline CDR1 reads SGHTS; CDR2 reads YDEGEE. V was clipped by 4 bases and J by 6 bases, with 14 bases between them. CDR3 length: 13 amino acids. The CDR3 protein is CASSLQTGSEQYF. Here the CDR3 DNA reads TGTGCCAGCAGCCTACAGACCGGGAGCGAGCAGTACTTC.

This clone was observed a handful of times. The chain is built from TRBV27 and TRBJ2-1; tentatively, D is TRBD1 (6 bases). Trimming left V 5 bases short and J 1 base short, with 12 bases between. Germline V CDR1 and CDR2: MNHEY, SMNVEV (reference sequence). The length of the CDR3 is 15 residues. In DNA, the CDR3 is TGTGCCAGCAGTGCGGACAGTAGGTCCTACAATGAGCAGTTCTTC. Its translation is CASSADSRSYNEQFF.

This chain links TRBV5-5 with TRBJ2-5, with D possibly matching TRBD1 (6 bases). Germline loops: CDR1 SGHKS, CDR2 YYEKEE (reference sequence). Trimming shortened V by 2 bases and J by 1 base, and 6 bases separated the two germline ends. The CDR3 totals 13 residues. The CDR3 coding sequence is TGTGCCAGCAGCTTACAGGGCCAAGAGACCCAGTACTTC. Translating gives CASSLQGQETQYF.

This chain uses TRBV28 with TRBJ1-2; D is uncertain. The CDR3 has 13 amino acids. The ends were cut back, 7 bases at V and 2 bases at J, with 11 bases in the middle. Germline-derived CDR1 and CDR2 are MDHEN and SYDVKM. The CDR3: CASNHIANYGYTF. For the CDR3, the DNA is TGTGCCAGCAACCACATAGCAAACTATGGCTACACCTTC.

The V call is TRBV12-5, the J call TRBJ2-2; weak D call: TRBD1 (5 bases). V lost 5 bases and J lost 4, with 8 bases in between. This CDR3 is 13 amino acids long. CDR1 and CDR2 (germline): LGHNT, FRNRAP. The CDR3 DNA sequence: TGTGCTAGTGGTGACAGATTCACCGGGGAGCTGTTTTTT. It is translated as CASGDRFTGELFF.

In DNA form, the CDR3 reads TGTGCCAGCAGTTTTGGGCCAGGTGTCCGTTACGAGCAGTACTTC. Its protein is CASSFGPGVRYEQYF. The chain joins TRBV28 to TRBJ2-7, with D unclear. The V gene's germline CDR1 is MDHEN and CDR2 SYDVKM. The V end lost 3 bases, the J end lost 4 bases, and 16 bases lay between the germline ends. The CDR3 has 15 residues.

The CDR3 region has the DNA TGTGCCAGCAGCACGCAGGGGCAGGATACGCAGTATTTT. It specifies CASSTQGQDTQYF. This sequence joins TRBV27 and TRBJ2-3, with D possibly matching TRBD1 (6 bases). The CDR3 is 13 residues long. Germline-derived CDR1 and CDR2 are MNHEY and SMNVEV (reference sequence). Trimming cost V 6 bases and J 6 bases, with 13 bases left between them.

The chain uses TRBV9 and TRBJ2-1; 12 nucleotides agree with TRBD2. V lost 0 bases and J lost 8; bases outside the gene matches: 12. The CDR3 has 18 residues. Germline assignment: CDR1 SGDLS and CDR2 YYNGEE. CDR3 sequence reads: CASSVVPSGRAGEYEQFF. DNA of the CDR3: TGTGCCAGCAGCGTAGTTCCTAGCGGGAGGGCGGGGGAGTATGAGCAGTTCTTC. Full variable domain (remainder filled in from reference TRBV9 and TRBJ2-1): DSGVTQTPKHLITATGQRVTLRCSPRSGDLSVYWYQQSLDQGLQFLIQYYNGEERAKGNILERFSAQQFPDLHSELNLSSLELGDSALYFCASSVVPSGRAGEYEQFFGPGTRLTVL.

The chain has TRBV27 and TRBJ2-5; TRBD1 matches at 9 bases. The CDR3 totals 15 residues. Germline V gives CDR1 MNHEY, CDR2 SMNVEV (reference sequence). Germline trimming cut 3 bases from V and 2 bases from J; bases unmatched to any gene: 4. CDR3 bases: TGTGCCAGCAGTTTGGGGACAGGGTGGCAAGAGACCCAGTACTTC. This codes for CASSLGTGWQETQYF.

The chain recombines TRBV7-9 with TRBJ1-2; TRBD1 aligns across 7 bases. Germline trimming cut 4 bases from V and 8 bases from J; bases unmatched to any gene: 16. Germline V gives CDR1 SEHNR, CDR2 FQNEAQ (reference sequence). This CDR3 is built from 16 residues. The CDR3 sequence is CASSSGIEGGANGYTF. The CDR3 DNA is TGTGCCAGCAGCTCAGGGATCGAAGGGGGCGCGAACGGCTACACCTTC.

This rearrangement joins TRBV27 to TRBJ2-2, with no clear D. V lost 6 bases, J lost 3 bases, and 11 bases lay in between. Looked up from germline, CDR1 is MNHEY and CDR2 is SMNVEV (reference sequence). The CDR3 consists of 14 residues. CDR3 coding DNA: TGTGCCAGCAGCGCCCTAGGCTACACCGGGGAGCTGTTTTTT. Its translation: CASSALGYTGELFF.

This sequence joins TRBV7-9 and TRBJ2-5; weak D call: TRBD2 (6 bases). Germline-derived CDR1 and CDR2 are SEHNR and FQNEAQ (reference sequence). This CDR3 has 15 amino acids. V lost 4 bases and J 2 bases, leaving 14 bases between the germline ends. The CDR3 sequence: CASSYRSSVQETQYF. The DNA of the CDR3 is TGTGCCAGCAGCTACCGCTCTAGCGTACAAGAGACCCAGTACTTC.

The V call is TRBV30, the J call TRBJ2-5, with 10 bases matching TRBD1. The CDR3 sequence is 18 residues long. Per germline, CDR1 GTSNPN and CDR2 SVGIG (reference sequence). J gave up 0 bases and V 0 bases, and 10 bases lay outside the gene matches. The CDR3 sequence: CAWSVKLGQGRYQETQYF. The CDR3 region has the DNA TGTGCCTGGAGTGTAAAACTGGGACAGGGGAGGTACCAAGAGACCCAGTACTTC.

J is TRBJ2-1 and V is TRBV5-1; the match to TRBD2 covers 14 bases. V trimming: 3 bases; J trimming: 12 bases; junction bases outside the gene matches: 11. CDR1 and CDR2 (germline): SGHRS, YFSETQ. This CDR3 is 16 amino acids long. This chain's CDR3 is CASSSRTGTSGRAQFF. CDR3 bases: TGCGCCAGCAGCTCCAGGACGGGGACTAGCGGGAGAGCGCAGTTCTTC. The whole variable domain, remainder taken from reference TRBV5-1 and TRBJ2-1, is KAGVTQTPRYLIKTRGQQVTLSCSPISGHRSVSWYQQTPGQGLQFLFEYFSETQRNKGNFPGRFSGRQFSNSRSEMNVSTLELGDSALYLCASSSRTGTSGRAQFFGPGTRLTVL.

The chain links TRBV6-1 to TRBJ2-7, with 7 positions matching TRBD2. Germline lookup yields CDR1 MNHNS and CDR2 SASEGT. The CDR3 spans 13 residues. Trimming cost V 4 bases and J 4 bases; bases outside gene matches: 4. CDR3 nucleotide sequence: TGTGCCAGCAGTGTCAGGGAGGGGTACGAGCAGTACTTC. Amino acid sequence: CASSVREGYEQYF.

The chain recombines TRBV5-4 with TRBJ2-2, with 14 bases lining up with TRBD2. Trimming took 3 bases from V and 7 from J; bases not matched to a gene: 2. Germline assignment: CDR1 SGHNT and CDR2 YYREEE (reference sequence). The CDR3 is 15 residues long. The CDR3 loop reads CASSWTSGRLGELFF. The CDR3 bases are TGTGCCAGCAGCTGGACTAGCGGGAGGCTCGGGGAGCTGTTTTTT.

The genes are TRBV2 and TRBJ1-1, with 7 bases that match TRBD1. The germline V gene encodes CDR1 SNHLY and CDR2 FYNNEI. There are 14 residues in the CDR3. After removal of 6 bases from V and 1 base from J, the junction contained 5 bases not matched to a gene. The CDR3 DNA sequence: TGTGCCAGCAGAGGGGACAGCCCGAACACTGAAGCTTTCTTT. Translating it yields CASRGDSPNTEAFF.

In DNA form, the CDR3 reads TGTGCCAGCTCATTGACAGGGGTGTCCAACTACGAGCAGTACTTC. This encodes CASSLTGVSNYEQYF. J is TRBJ2-7 and V is TRBV18; TRBD1 aligns across 8 bases. With 5 bases clipped from V and 3 bases from J, the junction kept 9 bases outside the gene matches. Germline CDR1 reads KGHSH; CDR2 reads LQKENI. This CDR3 spans 15 amino acids.

This chain joins TRBV5-1 and TRBJ2-1, with TRBD1 identical over 10 bases. V was clipped by 4 bases and J by 8 bases; unmatched bases: 6. CDR1 is SGHRS and CDR2 is YFSETQ in the germline V gene. The CDR3 has 14 amino acids. The CDR3 coding sequence is TGCGCCAGCAGCCATGGGACAGGGGAGGATGAGCAGTTCTTC. Protein sequence: CASSHGTGEDEQFF.

This clone was picked up one time. The V and J genes are TRBV6-1 and TRBJ2-7, with unresolved D. The CDR3 has 11 amino acids. With 4 bases removed from V and 6 bases from J, the gap between germline ends came to 7 bases. CDR1 MNHNS and CDR2 SASEGT come from the germline V gene. CDR3 bases: TGTGCCAGCAGTGTAGCAGCCGAGCAGTACTTC. Residues: CASSVAAEQYF.

The chain has TRBV10-3 and TRBJ1-5; TRBD1 aligns across 9 bases. Trimming took 6 bases from V and 6 from J; bases not matched to a gene: 3. This CDR3 contains 13 residues. The V gene's germline CDR1 is ENHRY and CDR2 SYGVKD. The CDR3 loop is CAIRGQGAQPQHF. CDR3 sequence (DNA): TGTGCCATCAGGGGACAGGGAGCTCAGCCCCAGCATTTT.

This chain connects TRBV7-3 to TRBJ2-1; 8 bases line up with TRBD2. CDR1 SGHTA and CDR2 FQGTGA come from the germline V gene. V lost 6 bases, J lost 1 base, and 2 bases stayed unmatched. The CDR3 spans 14 residues. The CDR3 sequence: CASRAGASYNEQFF. As DNA, the CDR3 is TGTGCCAGCAGAGCGGGAGCTTCCTACAATGAGCAGTTCTTC.

V and J are TRBV5-4 and TRBJ2-5, with D possibly matching TRBD2 (6 bases). V lost 5 bases and J 5 bases, leaving 16 bases between the germline ends. Germline lookup yields CDR1 SGHNT and CDR2 YYREEE (reference sequence). CDR3 length: 14 residues. The DNA for the CDR3 is TGTGCCAGCAGGAGGGACTCCGAGGCGGAGACCCAGTACTTC. This sequence encodes CASRRDSEAETQYF.